What follows are 18 T cell receptor beta chains derived from one specimen sequenced in a study of identical twins. TCRdb passed the 5' RACE reads through MiXCR, listing each CDR3 protein once. Of nearly 900,000 distinct CDR3 sequences detected, roughly an eighth appear once; the ten largest clones hold around 1.5%. This sample was shared with a second study, whose subject was yellow fever vaccine responses in identical twins.

The specimen sequenced was PBMCs. Receptors were obtained from a woman between 18 and 29 years old in good health.

The chain has TRBV5-6 and TRBJ2-2; D gene ambiguous. Germline V CDR1 and CDR2: SGHDT, YYEEEE. V gave up 3 bases and J gave up 0 bases, with 3 bases separating them. This CDR3 spans 13 amino acids. CDR3 loop: CASSYTNTGELFF. CDR3 in DNA: TGTGCCAGCAGCTATACGAACACCGGGGAGCTGTTTTTT.

The table lists this clonotype with many counts. This chain connects TRBV29-1 to TRBJ2-7; D gene uncertain. The V and J ends lost 7 bases and 0 bases respectively, with 13 bases between them. Germline values: CDR1 SQVTM, CDR2 ANQGSEA. The CDR3 consists of 13 residues. The CDR3 loop reads CSARAASSYEQYF. DNA for the CDR3: TGCAGCGCTCGAGCAGCAAGCTCCTACGAGCAGTACTTC.

This clonotype came up many times. The chain is built from TRBV7-9 and TRBJ2-1; D not certain. Germline V gives CDR1 SEHNR, CDR2 FQNEAQ (reference sequence). The CDR3 runs 12 residues. V shed 3 bases and J shed 9 bases, with 9 bases lying between them. The DNA of the CDR3 is TGTGCCAGCAGCTTTGTCAAACCTGAGCAGTTCTTC. It encodes CASSFVKPEQFF.

The chain recombines TRBV6-2 or TRBV6-3 with TRBJ2-7, with D perhaps given as TRBD1 or TRBD2 (5 bases each). Germline CDR1 is MNHEY and CDR2 is SVGEGT. CDR3 length equals 15 residues. Trimming removed 3 bases at V and 4 bases at J, with 16 bases between. For the CDR3, the DNA is TGTGCCAGCAGTTATCAGGGAGAAAGCGTTTACGAGCAGTACTTC. Translating gives CASSYQGESVYEQYF.

The chain employs TRBV29-1 and TRBJ2-1, with 8 bases that match TRBD1. CDR1 is SQVTM, CDR2 ANQGSEA, per germline. This CDR3 is built from 15 residues. V shed 5 bases and J 1 base; nucleotides not matched to a gene: 7. The CDR3 DNA reads TGCAGCGTTCCTGACAGGGGTGAGTCCTACAATGAGCAGTTCTTC. The encoded protein is CSVPDRGESYNEQFF.

This clonotype has more than one count but fewer than ten. V usage is TRBV7-9 and J usage is TRBJ2-7; tentative D call: TRBD2 (5 bases). This CDR3 is built from 14 residues. Trimming cost V 5 bases and J 2 bases, with 13 bases left between them. The V gene's germline CDR1 is SEHNR and CDR2 FQNEAQ (reference sequence). CDR3 DNA: TGTGCCAGCAGCCCCCGGGGAGCAACCTACGAGCAGTACTTC. Encoded protein: CASSPRGATYEQYF.

This clonotype was counted ten times or more. The CDR3 sequence is CASSHGENQPQHF. Written as DNA, the CDR3 is TGTGCCAGCAGCCACGGGGAAAATCAGCCCCAGCATTTT. The J gene is TRBJ1-5, the V gene TRBV4-2; D gene unclear. Germline CDR1 is LGHNA and CDR2 is YNFKEQ. V shed 3 bases and J shed 4 bases, with 7 bases lying between them. This CDR3 has 13 amino acids.

There are a few counts of this clonotype. V is TRBV11-2 and J is TRBJ2-4; D gene unclear. This CDR3 has 13 amino acids. Germline values: CDR1 SGHAT, CDR2 FQNNGV. Trimming removed 3 bases at V and 7 bases at J, with 10 bases between. In DNA form, the CDR3 reads TGTGCCAGCAGCTTGGGTGATAGGAACATTCAGTACTTC. Protein: CASSLGDRNIQYF.

This clonotype was seen a handful of times. This sequence joins TRBV12-3 or TRBV12-4 and TRBJ2-7; 15 nucleotides agree with TRBD2. V gave up 7 bases and J gave up 4 bases; unmatched junction bases: 8. The CDR3 loop spans 16 amino acids. CDR3 residues: CASTSGTSGRIYEQYF. The CDR3 DNA reads as TGTGCCAGCACCTCCGGGACTAGCGGGAGGATTTACGAGCAGTACTTC.

This clonotype was observed a handful of times. The V call is TRBV6-2 or TRBV6-3, the J call TRBJ2-7, with TRBD1 identical over 10 bases. The V gene end was trimmed by 7 bases and the J gene end by 2 bases; junction bases not matched to a gene: 8. The germline CDR1 and CDR2 sequences are MNHEY and SVGEGT. This CDR3 has 15 residues. CDR3 in amino acids: CASTPRTGGAYEQYV. In DNA, the CDR3 is TGTGCCAGCACCCCGAGGACAGGGGGGGCCTACGAGCAGTACGTC.

This clonotype was seen more than once but under ten times. This rearrangement joins TRBV29-1 to TRBJ2-3; the match to TRBD1 covers 9 bases. The CDR3 is 13 amino acids. Germline V gives CDR1 SQVTM, CDR2 ANQGSEA. The V and J ends lost 6 bases and 6 bases, in that order; junction bases with no gene match: 7. As DNA, the CDR3 is TGCAGCGTCCGCGGGACAGGGTGGGATACGCAGTATTTT. Encoded protein: CSVRGTGWDTQYF.

This chain joins TRBV5-1 and TRBJ2-5; a weak D match, TRBD2 (5 bases). Germline lookup yields CDR1 SGHRS and CDR2 YFSETQ. The CDR3 has 14 residues. Trimming took off 1 base at V and 5 bases at J, with 12 bases between the two ends. CDR3 sequence reads: CASSLWEKTETQYF. CDR3 DNA: TGCGCCAGCAGCTTGTGGGAGAAGACGGAGACCCAGTACTTC. Drawing the rest from reference TRBV5-1 and TRBJ2-5, the complete variable domain is KAGVTQTPRYLIKTRGQQVTLSCSPISGHRSVSWYQQTPGQGLQFLFEYFSETQRNKGNFPGRFSGRQFSNSRSEMNVSTLELGDSALYLCASSLWEKTETQYFGPGTRLLVL.

This clonotype appeared many times. The J gene is TRBJ2-2, the V gene TRBV5-1; D is perhaps TRBD2 (6 bases). V gave up 4 bases and J gave up 2 bases, with 15 bases separating them. Germline loops: CDR1 SGHRS, CDR2 YFSETQ. This CDR3 is built from 16 residues. This CDR3 is CASSLSGTPNTGELFF. In DNA form, the CDR3 reads TGCGCCAGCAGCCTTTCCGGGACTCCAAACACCGGGGAGCTGTTTTTT.

Comments on this clonotype: A clone one base away is much larger, so this may be a read error. V gene TRBV6-2 or TRBV6-3 combines with J gene TRBJ1-1; D not resolved. This CDR3 is 11 amino acids long. CDR1 MNHEY and CDR2 SVGEGT come from the germline V gene. CDR3 nucleotides: TGTGCCAGCAGTTATAGGACTGAATCTTTCTTT. Amino acid sequence: CASSYRTESFF.

The CDR3 DNA is TGTGCCAGCAGTTATAACGGTGACCCCTACAATGAGCAGTTCTTC. Protein: CASSYNGDPYNEQFF. The chain combines TRBV12-3 or TRBV12-4 with TRBJ2-1; the D is unclear. The V gene lost 4 bases and the J gene lost 2 bases, with 12 bases spanning the gap. The CDR3 has 15 residues.

The sample holds a few counts of this clonotype. The rearrangement uses TRBV6-2 or TRBV6-3 and TRBJ2-1; TRBD2 agrees at 9 bases. V lost 2 bases, J lost 6 bases, and 2 bases stayed unmatched. This CDR3 has 14 amino acids. The germline V gene encodes CDR1 MNHEY and CDR2 SVGEGT. The CDR3, as DNA: TGTGCCAGCAGTTACCCAGCGGGGGGCAATGAGCAGTTCTTC. Protein sequence: CASSYPAGGNEQFF.

The chain links TRBV11-1 to TRBJ2-7; 7 nucleotides match TRBD2. CDR3 length: 16 residues. Losses at the gene ends were 5 bases for V and 3 bases for J; bases not matched to a gene: 13. Germline CDR1 reads SGHAT; CDR2 reads FQDESV (reference sequence). The CDR3 sequence is CASSPARTRINYEQYF. The CDR3 region has the DNA TGTGCCAGCAGCCCCGCTAGGACTAGGATTAACTACGAGCAGTACTTC. Full variable domain (remainder filled in from reference TRBV11-1 and TRBJ2-7): EAEVAQSPRYKITEKSQAVAFWCDPISGHATLYWYRQILGQGPELLVQFQDESVVDDSQLPKDRFSAERLKGVDSTLKIQPAELGDSAMYLCASSPARTRINYEQYFGPGTRLTVT.

The J gene is TRBJ2-7, the V gene TRBV5-1; 8 positions match TRBD1. V gave up 4 bases and J gave up 2 bases; unmatched junction bases: 17. Germline V lookup: CDR1 SGHRS, CDR2 YFSETQ. This CDR3 has 18 amino acids. The CDR3 region is CASSRQGFRESPTYEQYF. Written as DNA, the CDR3 is TGCGCCAGCAGCCGACAGGGGTTTCGGGAGAGCCCTACCTACGAGCAGTACTTC.